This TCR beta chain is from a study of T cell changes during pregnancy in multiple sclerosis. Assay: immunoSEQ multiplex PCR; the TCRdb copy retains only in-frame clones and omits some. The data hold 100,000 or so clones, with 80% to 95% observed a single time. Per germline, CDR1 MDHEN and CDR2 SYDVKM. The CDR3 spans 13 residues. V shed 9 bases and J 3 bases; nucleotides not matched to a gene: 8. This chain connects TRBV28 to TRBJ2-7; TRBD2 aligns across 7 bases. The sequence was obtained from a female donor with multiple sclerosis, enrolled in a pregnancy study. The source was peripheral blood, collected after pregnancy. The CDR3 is CASISGTNYEQYF. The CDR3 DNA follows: TGTGCCAGTATAAGCGGGACCAACTACGAGCAGTACTTC.